The 12 T cell receptor beta chains listed next were all sequenced from one sample in a study of blood T cell repertoires in COVID-19. Profiling relied on immunoSEQ multiplex PCR, and the TCRdb table lists in-frame clones only, not all of them. The data show about 200,000 clones, with 70% to 80% seen just once and around 5.4% held by the top ten. The sample consisted of peripheral blood. These receptors all stem from a woman between 35 and 50 years old with COVID-19, enrolled during active disease.

This clone was counted a single time. The chain recombines TRBV7-2 with TRBJ2-7, with 11 bases fitting TRBD2. Germline lookup yields CDR1 SGHTA and CDR2 FQGNSA. The V segment lost 5 bases and the J segment 4 bases; nucleotides outside the gene matches: 13. The CDR3 totals 17 residues. CDR3 coding DNA: TGTGCCAGCAGCCCTAGCCCCCTAGCGGGAGGCGGGTACGAGCAGTACTTC. It codes for CASSPSPLAGGGYEQYF. The full variable domain, rest sourced from reference TRBV7-2 and TRBJ2-7, is GAGVSQSPSNKVTEKGKDVELRCDPISGHTALYWYRQSLGQGLEFLIYFQGNSAPDKSGLPSDRFSAERTGGSVSTLTIQRTQQEDSAVYLCASSPSPLAGGGYEQYFGPGTRLTVT.

This chain uses TRBV19 with TRBJ2-2; the match to TRBD2 covers 8 bases. The CDR3 contains 16 residues. The V and J ends lost 4 bases and 1 base, in that order; junction bases with no gene match: 5. In germline, CDR1 is LNHDA, CDR2 SQIVND (reference sequence). The CDR3 reads CASSRTSRENTGELFF. CDR3 in DNA: TGTGCCAGTAGTAGGACTAGCCGGGAGAACACCGGGGAGCTGTTTTTT.

The V gene is TRBV9, the J gene TRBJ2-5; 9 bases fit TRBD1. CDR1 is SGDLS, CDR2 YYNGEE, per germline. CDR3 size: 17 residues. V lost 2 bases, J lost 3 bases, and 11 bases stayed unmatched. The CDR3 DNA reads as TGTGCCAGCAGCGTTCACCCCGATCGGACAGGGGAAGAGACCCAGTACTTC. This gives the protein CASSVHPDRTGEETQYF.

This clone showed up just once. The chain recombines TRBV12-3 or TRBV12-4 with TRBJ1-5; TRBD1 matches 7 bases. The V gene end was trimmed by 4 bases and the J gene end by 4 bases; junction bases not matched to a gene: 1. The CDR3 runs to 13 residues. The CDR3 DNA reads as TGTGCCAGCAGTTACAGGGGAAATCAGCCCCAGCATTTT. Its translation: CASSYRGNQPQHF.

The chain carries TRBV20-1 and TRBJ2-7; tentatively, D is TRBD1 (6 bases). Germline assignment: CDR1 DFQATT and CDR2 SNEGSKA (reference sequence). Trimming removed 3 bases from V and 5 bases from J, with 14 bases in between. The CDR3 totals 13 residues. As DNA, the CDR3 is TGCAGTGCTAGTTTACAGGGTTGGGACGAGCAGTACTTC. Protein: CSASLQGWDEQYF.

This chain connects TRBV7-2 to TRBJ2-3, with D perhaps matching TRBD1 (6 bases). The length of the CDR3 is 15 residues. The V end lost 1 base, the J end lost 3 bases, and 11 bases lay between the germline ends. Germline values: CDR1 SGHTA, CDR2 FQGNSA. CDR3 sequence: CASSLVGRGTDTQYF. The CDR3 DNA reads TGTGCCAGCAGCTTAGTGGGCAGGGGAACAGATACGCAGTATTTT.

The chain recombines TRBV27 with TRBJ2-5, with 9 bases that match TRBD1. Germline values: CDR1 MNHEY, CDR2 SMNVEV (reference sequence). The CDR3 has 18 residues. Trimming removed 5 bases from V and 4 bases from J; junction bases left unmatched: 17. As DNA, the CDR3 is TGTGCCAGCAGTCTTATCAACTCCGGGACAGGGCGGGGAGAGACCCAGTACTTC. Its translation: CASSLINSGTGRGETQYF.

Worth noting for this clone: The same CDR3 also results from other DNA sequences found in this sample. J is TRBJ2-1 and V is TRBV20-1, with unresolved D. V was clipped by 6 bases and J by 4 bases, with 4 bases between them. The CDR3 is 10 residues long. From germline, CDR1 is DFQATT and CDR2 SNEGSKA (reference sequence). Here the CDR3 DNA reads TGCAGTGCGGAGTACAATGAGCAGTTCTTC. Its protein product is CSAEYNEQFF.

This clone showed up many times. The chain employs TRBV5-1 and TRBJ1-2; no clear D gene. V gave up 0 bases and J gave up 3 bases, with 15 bases separating them. Germline loops: CDR1 SGHRS, CDR2 YFSETQ. This CDR3 contains 16 residues. The CDR3: CASSLVGGQLDYGYTF. For the CDR3, the DNA is TGCGCCAGCAGCTTGGTCGGAGGGCAGCTCGACTATGGCTACACCTTC.

The CDR3 is CASSSGQGRTGANVLTF. For the CDR3, the DNA is TGCGCCAGCAGCTCCGGACAGGGGAGGACTGGGGCCAACGTCCTGACTTTC. J is TRBJ2-6 and V is TRBV5-1, with 9 bases fitting TRBD1. The CDR3 extends over 17 amino acids. Trimming at V came to 3 bases and at J to 2 bases, leaving 6 bases not matched to a gene. Germline V gene sequence: CDR1 SGHRS, CDR2 YFSETQ.

The J gene is TRBJ2-2, the V gene TRBV7-3, with a tentative D call TRBD1 (5 bases). Between the trimmed V and J ends, which lost 5 bases and 3 bases, there was a span of 13 bases. The CDR3 has 15 residues. The V gene's germline CDR1 is SGHTA and CDR2 FQGTGA. CDR3 DNA sequence: TGTGCCAGCAGCCCTACAGGTGAACACACCGGGGAGCTGTTTTTT. Protein product: CASSPTGEHTGELFF.

CDR3 coding DNA: TGTGCCAGCAGCCAGCAGAGCAATCAGCCCCAGCATTTT. It encodes CASSQQSNQPQHF. The chain uses TRBV3-1 (or the pseudogene TRBV3-2) and TRBJ1-5; D unclear. V gave up 3 bases and J gave up 1 base, with 4 bases separating them. The CDR3 runs to 13 residues. Germline loops: CDR1 LGHDT, CDR2 YNNKEL (reference sequence).